The sequence of this T cell receptor beta chain was determined in a study of cytotoxic CD8 clonotypes in ibrutinib-treated CLL. Concerning this clone: Its antigen remains unidentified.

Study-wide points: The study found clonality rose at ibrutinib response, then fell toward baseline at progression.

V lost 2 bases and J lost 5, with 16 bases in between. The CDR3 loop spans 15 amino acids. CDR1 is SGHNT, CDR2 YYREEE, per germline (reference sequence). TCRdb's table, derived via immunoSEQ multiplex PCR, lists solely in-frame clones and lacks some. The sample has over 20,000 clones; about three quarters are singletons. This chain links TRBV5-4 with TRBJ1-1, with D unresolved. Sequences were derived from PBMCs, sampled before ibrutinib treatment. The source of this sequence is a human donor with chronic lymphocytic leukemia. In DNA form, the CDR3 reads TGTGCCAGCAGCTTCTACATGAGGAGGGTAACTGAAGCTTTCTTT. It translates to CASSFYMRRVTEAFF.